These T cell receptor beta chains were read from a single sample in a study of cytomegalovirus exposure and HLA in healthy donors. Here immunoSEQ multiplex PCR was the method, and the copy in TCRdb shows in-frame clones only, minus some. Among 55,000 to 80,000 clones listed, around 75% were seen once. Sequenced sample: PBMCs. These receptors all come from a woman aged 25 to 45 in good health and CMV-seropositive. The CDR3 runs from the conserved cysteine through the conserved F or W. Each record gives: CDR3 protein, CDR3 DNA, J gene, clone size, D gene, V gene, CDR3 length. D genes are given only for firm matches. Size is stated for part of the rows, as once, few or many counts, or as a class when the clone is expanded.

cdr3_aa: CASSLEGNTIYF
cdr3_nt: TGCGCCAGCAGCTTGGAGGGGAACACCATATATTTT
j_call: TRBJ1-3
clone_size: NA
d_call: NA
v_call: TRBV5-1
cdr3_length: 12

cdr3_aa: CASSLLPGGTDTQYF
cdr3_nt: TGTGCCAGCAGCTTGCTCCCAGGGGGCACAGATACGCAGTATTTT
j_call: TRBJ2-3
clone_size: NA
d_call: NA
v_call: TRBV5-6
cdr3_length: 15

cdr3_aa: CASGENTDTQYF
cdr3_nt: TGTGCCAGCGGGGAGAACACAGATACGCAGTATTTT
j_call: TRBJ2-3
clone_size: NA
d_call: NA
v_call: TRBV9
cdr3_length: 12

cdr3_aa: CASSKGQIHHGYTF
cdr3_nt: TGTGCCAGTAGTAAGGGACAGATTCACCATGGCTACACCTTC
j_call: TRBJ1-2
clone_size: few
d_call: TRBD1
v_call: TRBV19
cdr3_length: 14

cdr3_aa: CASSPVSRGLGGYTF
cdr3_nt: TGTGCCAGCAGCCCTGTCTCTAGGGGGCTGGGAGGCTACACCTTC
j_call: TRBJ1-2
clone_size: NA
d_call: TRBD1
v_call: TRBV28
cdr3_length: 15

cdr3_aa: CASSQDRRSSYNSPLHF
cdr3_nt: TGTGCCAGCAGCCAAGACAGGCGTAGCTCCTATAATTCACCCCTCCACTTT
j_call: TRBJ1-6
clone_size: NA
d_call: NA
v_call: TRBV4-2
cdr3_length: 17

cdr3_aa: CASSQDRGFAGNTIYF
cdr3_nt: TGCGCCAGCAGCCAAGATAGGGGGTTTGCTGGAAACACCATATATTTT
j_call: TRBJ1-3
clone_size: NA
d_call: NA
v_call: TRBV4-3
cdr3_length: 16

cdr3_aa: CASSFDRGRTGELFF
cdr3_nt: TGTGCCAGCAGCTTCGACAGGGGGCGAACCGGGGAGCTGTTTTTT
j_call: TRBJ2-2
clone_size: once
d_call: TRBD1
v_call: TRBV7-2
cdr3_length: 15

cdr3_aa: CASSVGIAGRGSTEAFF
cdr3_nt: TGTGCCAGCAGCGTAGGAATCGCGGGCAGGGGTTCCACTGAAGCTTTCTTT
j_call: TRBJ1-1
clone_size: NA
d_call: NA
v_call: TRBV9
cdr3_length: 17

cdr3_aa: CASSLTGSSGRKFF
cdr3_nt: TGTGCCAGCAGCTTAACAGGGTCTAGCGGGAGAAAGTTCTTC
j_call: TRBJ2-1
clone_size: NA
d_call: TRBD2
v_call: TRBV7-9
cdr3_length: 14

cdr3_aa: CASSNGSRDTNYEQYF
cdr3_nt: TGTGCCAGCAGCAATGGTTCCCGAGACACGAACTACGAGCAGTACTTC
j_call: TRBJ2-7
clone_size: NA
d_call: NA
v_call: TRBV21-1
cdr3_length: 16

cdr3_aa: CAISDPGGTYEQYF
cdr3_nt: TGTGCCATCAGTGACCCTGGGGGGACCTACGAGCAGTACTTC
j_call: TRBJ2-7
clone_size: few
d_call: NA
v_call: TRBV10-3
cdr3_length: 14

cdr3_aa: CASSPPMDSGGGSPLHF
cdr3_nt: TGTGCCAGCAGCCCCCCTATGGACTCCGGTGGTGGTTCACCCCTCCACTTT
j_call: TRBJ1-6
clone_size: NA
d_call: NA
v_call: TRBV21-1
cdr3_length: 17

cdr3_aa: CASSPLGRQAEAFF
cdr3_nt: TGTGCCAGCAGCCCCTTAGGGAGACAGGCTGAAGCTTTCTTT
j_call: TRBJ1-1
clone_size: NA
d_call: NA
v_call: TRBV13
cdr3_length: 14

cdr3_aa: CASSPPGGDTQYF
cdr3_nt: TGTGCCAGCAGCCCGCCGGGGGGAGATACGCAGTATTTT
j_call: TRBJ2-3
clone_size: NA
d_call: TRBD2
v_call: TRBV11-3
cdr3_length: 13

cdr3_aa: CASSKFWGTGNEKLFF
cdr3_nt: TGTGCCAGCAGCAAGTTTTGGGGGACAGGCAATGAAAAACTGTTTTTT
j_call: TRBJ1-4
clone_size: once
d_call: TRBD1
v_call: TRBV27
cdr3_length: 16

cdr3_aa: CASSLTGNYGYTF
cdr3_nt: TGTGCCAGCAGCTTGACAGGAAACTATGGCTACACCTTC
j_call: TRBJ1-2
clone_size: NA
d_call: NA
v_call: TRBV13
cdr3_length: 13

cdr3_aa: CASSSQNREAFF
cdr3_nt: TGTGCCAGCAGCTCTCAAAACCGGGAAGCTTTCTTT
j_call: TRBJ1-1
clone_size: NA
d_call: NA
v_call: TRBV7-9
cdr3_length: 12

cdr3_aa: CASSLPQGSGTEAFF
cdr3_nt: TGTGCCAGCAGCCTACCTCAGGGTTCCGGCACTGAAGCTTTCTTT
j_call: TRBJ1-1
clone_size: many
d_call: NA
v_call: TRBV7-9
cdr3_length: 15

cdr3_aa: CASSFTANTEAFF
cdr3_nt: TGCGCCAGCAGCTTTACAGCTAACACTGAAGCTTTCTTT
j_call: TRBJ1-1
clone_size: NA
d_call: NA
v_call: TRBV5-1
cdr3_length: 13

cdr3_aa: CASSAGGLREQYF
cdr3_nt: TGTGCCAGTAGCGCTGGTGGACTACGGGAGCAGTACTTC
j_call: TRBJ2-7
clone_size: NA
d_call: NA
v_call: TRBV19
cdr3_length: 13

cdr3_aa: CATSRDPPGTTLDEQYF
cdr3_nt: TGTGCCACCAGCAGAGATCCGCCCGGGACTACCCTAGACGAGCAGTACTTC
j_call: TRBJ2-7
clone_size: NA
d_call: TRBD2
v_call: TRBV15
cdr3_length: 17

cdr3_aa: CASSLAGTGLGETQYF
cdr3_nt: TGTGCCAGCAGTTTAGCCGGGACAGGGTTGGGGGAGACCCAGTACTTC
j_call: TRBJ2-5
clone_size: NA
d_call: TRBD1
v_call: TRBV28
cdr3_length: 16

cdr3_aa: CASSQVGESGRAGNEQFF
cdr3_nt: TGCGCCAGCAGCCAAGTCGGGGAAAGCGGGAGGGCCGGGAATGAGCAGTTCTTC
j_call: TRBJ2-1
clone_size: many
d_call: TRBD2
v_call: TRBV4-1
cdr3_length: 18

cdr3_aa: CASSLIGQASNTEAFF
cdr3_nt: TGTGCCAGCAGCTTAATAGGACAGGCCTCGAACACTGAAGCTTTCTTT
j_call: TRBJ1-1
clone_size: NA
d_call: TRBD1
v_call: TRBV5-5
cdr3_length: 16

cdr3_aa: CASNGGYGYTF
cdr3_nt: TGTGCCAGCAACGGTGGCTATGGCTACACCTTC
j_call: TRBJ1-2
clone_size: NA
d_call: NA
v_call: TRBV25-1
cdr3_length: 11

cdr3_aa: CASSPLTGTGKFF
cdr3_nt: TGTGCCAGTAGTCCCCTCACCGGGACAGGGAAGTTCTTC
j_call: TRBJ2-1
clone_size: NA
d_call: TRBD1
v_call: TRBV19
cdr3_length: 13

cdr3_aa: CASGGSGANVLTF
cdr3_nt: TGTGCCAGCGGAGGGTCCGGGGCCAACGTCCTGACTTTC
j_call: TRBJ2-6
clone_size: NA
d_call: NA
v_call: TRBV6-5
cdr3_length: 13

cdr3_aa: CASSSGGTEAFF
cdr3_nt: TGTGCCAGCAGTTCAGGGGGCACTGAAGCTTTCTTT
j_call: TRBJ1-1
clone_size: NA
d_call: TRBD1
v_call: TRBV6-5
cdr3_length: 12

cdr3_aa: CASSEGDSYEQYF
cdr3_nt: TGTGCCAGCAGCGAAGGGGACTCCTACGAGCAGTACTTC
j_call: TRBJ2-7
clone_size: NA
d_call: NA
v_call: TRBV9
cdr3_length: 13

cdr3_aa: CASSVVGSQGETQYF
cdr3_nt: TGTGCCAGCAGCGTAGTTGGCAGCCAGGGGGAGACCCAGTACTTC
j_call: TRBJ2-5
clone_size: once
d_call: NA
v_call: TRBV9
cdr3_length: 15

cdr3_aa: CASSSGGPSSYNSPLHF
cdr3_nt: TGTGCCAGCAGTTCGGGGGGGCCTAGCTCCTATAATTCACCCCTCCACTTT
j_call: TRBJ1-6
clone_size: NA
d_call: NA
v_call: TRBV7-9
cdr3_length: 17

cdr3_aa: CASSIGQRGPYGYTF
cdr3_nt: TGTGCCAGCAGCATCGGACAGAGGGGGCCTTATGGCTACACCTTC
j_call: TRBJ1-2
clone_size: NA
d_call: TRBD1
v_call: TRBV5-8
cdr3_length: 15

cdr3_aa: CASSGTGSYNEQFF
cdr3_nt: TGTGCCAGCAGTGGGACAGGGTCCTACAATGAGCAGTTCTTC
j_call: TRBJ2-1
clone_size: once
d_call: TRBD1
v_call: TRBV2
cdr3_length: 14

cdr3_aa: CASGRDSNQPQHF
cdr3_nt: TGTGCCAGCGGCCGGGACAGTAATCAGCCCCAGCATTTT
j_call: TRBJ1-5
clone_size: NA
d_call: TRBD1
v_call: TRBV7-8
cdr3_length: 13

cdr3_aa: CASSLDMDFVLNTEAFF
cdr3_nt: TGCGCCAGCAGCTTGGATATGGACTTTGTACTGAACACTGAAGCTTTCTTT
j_call: TRBJ1-1
clone_size: few
d_call: NA
v_call: TRBV5-1
cdr3_length: 17

cdr3_aa: CASSPRGFSYEQYF
cdr3_nt: TGTGCCAGCAGCCCTCGGGGATTCTCCTACGAGCAGTACTTC
j_call: TRBJ2-7
clone_size: NA
d_call: NA
v_call: TRBV9
cdr3_length: 14

cdr3_aa: CASSLDEGQMNTEAFF
cdr3_nt: TGTGCCAGCAGCTTAGATGAGGGACAGATGAACACTGAAGCTTTCTTT
j_call: TRBJ1-1
clone_size: NA
d_call: TRBD1
v_call: TRBV7-9
cdr3_length: 16

cdr3_aa: CASSYLQGAPTEAFF
cdr3_nt: TGTGCCAGCAGTTACTTACAGGGGGCGCCGACTGAAGCTTTCTTT
j_call: TRBJ1-1
clone_size: NA
d_call: TRBD1
v_call: TRBV6-5
cdr3_length: 15

cdr3_aa: CASSEHGGLGNTIYF
cdr3_nt: TGTGCCAGCAGTGAACATGGGGGCCTTGGAAACACCATATATTTT
j_call: TRBJ1-3
clone_size: once
d_call: NA
v_call: TRBV28
cdr3_length: 15

cdr3_aa: CASSLVNSGVGPNEQFF
cdr3_nt: TGTGCCAGCAGTTTAGTCAATAGCGGGGTTGGGCCCAATGAGCAGTTCTTC
j_call: TRBJ2-1
clone_size: NA
d_call: TRBD2
v_call: TRBV27
cdr3_length: 17

cdr3_aa: CASSQDGRAWGYTF
cdr3_nt: TGCGCCAGCAGCCAAGATGGGCGGGCTTGGGGCTACACCTTC
j_call: TRBJ1-2
clone_size: medium-sized
d_call: NA
v_call: TRBV4-1
cdr3_length: 14

cdr3_aa: CASSLAGGNTQYF
cdr3_nt: TGTGCCAGCAGTCTTGCGGGAGGCAATACGCAGTATTTT
j_call: TRBJ2-3
clone_size: NA
d_call: TRBD2
v_call: TRBV2
cdr3_length: 13

cdr3_aa: CASSSLRAQRDEYEQYF
cdr3_nt: TGTGCCAGCAGCTCCCTGAGGGCCCAGCGGGACGAGTACGAGCAGTACTTC
j_call: TRBJ2-7
clone_size: NA
d_call: TRBD2
v_call: TRBV11-2
cdr3_length: 17

cdr3_aa: CASSFGGGTRDEQFF
cdr3_nt: TGTGCCAGCAGCTTCGGGGGGGGGACTAGAGATGAGCAGTTCTTC
j_call: TRBJ2-1
clone_size: NA
d_call: TRBD2
v_call: TRBV11-3
cdr3_length: 15

cdr3_aa: CASSVGGDLRNEQFF
cdr3_nt: TGTGCCAGCAGCGTAGGGGGGGACTTACGCAATGAGCAGTTCTTC
j_call: TRBJ2-1
clone_size: NA
d_call: NA
v_call: TRBV9
cdr3_length: 15

cdr3_aa: CASSLWTDPYEQYF
cdr3_nt: TGTGCCAGCAGCTTATGGACAGATCCCTACGAGCAGTACTTC
j_call: TRBJ2-7
clone_size: NA
d_call: NA
v_call: TRBV11-2
cdr3_length: 14

cdr3_aa: CASSEGGSWQFF
cdr3_nt: TGTGCCAGCAGTGAAGGAGGTAGCTGGCAGTTCTTC
j_call: TRBJ2-1
clone_size: NA
d_call: NA
v_call: TRBV6-1
cdr3_length: 12

cdr3_aa: CASTPLHPGTDTQYF
cdr3_nt: TGTGCCAGTACCCCCCTGCACCCGGGCACAGATACGCAGTATTTT
j_call: TRBJ2-3
clone_size: NA
d_call: NA
v_call: TRBV19
cdr3_length: 15

cdr3_aa: CASSPDSTNEQFF
cdr3_nt: TGCGCCAGCAGCCCCGACAGTACCAATGAGCAGTTCTTC
j_call: TRBJ2-1
clone_size: once
d_call: NA
v_call: TRBV10-2
cdr3_length: 13

cdr3_aa: CASSLESAKAFF
cdr3_nt: TGTGCCAGCAGCTTGGAATCCGCTAAAGCTTTCTTT
j_call: TRBJ1-1
clone_size: NA
d_call: NA
v_call: TRBV5-4
cdr3_length: 12

cdr3_aa: CASSSEDRGGYSPLHF
cdr3_nt: TGTGCCAGCAGTTCGGAGGACAGGGGGGGATATTCACCCCTCCACTTT
j_call: TRBJ1-6
clone_size: NA
d_call: TRBD1
v_call: TRBV28
cdr3_length: 16

cdr3_aa: CASSQDTVSYNEQFF
cdr3_nt: TGTGCCAGCAGCCAAGACACGGTCTCCTACAATGAGCAGTTCTTC
j_call: TRBJ2-1
clone_size: NA
d_call: NA
v_call: TRBV4-2
cdr3_length: 15

cdr3_aa: CASSLGRQPRADTQYF
cdr3_nt: TGTGCCAGCAGCTTGGGGCGGCAACCCCGGGCAGATACGCAGTATTTT
j_call: TRBJ2-3
clone_size: NA
d_call: NA
v_call: TRBV5-6
cdr3_length: 16

cdr3_aa: CASSPTGTSRYNEQFF
cdr3_nt: TGTGCCAGTAGCCCGACCGGGACTAGCAGATACAATGAGCAGTTCTTC
j_call: TRBJ2-1
clone_size: few
d_call: TRBD2
v_call: TRBV19
cdr3_length: 16

cdr3_aa: CASSSPVGTGSTGELFF
cdr3_nt: TGTGCCAGCAGTTCCCCGGTCGGGACAGGTTCCACCGGGGAGCTGTTTTTT
j_call: TRBJ2-2
clone_size: once
d_call: TRBD1
v_call: TRBV27
cdr3_length: 17

cdr3_aa: CASSVGGLNNEQFF
cdr3_nt: TGTGCCAGCAGCGTAGGAGGGCTCAACAATGAGCAGTTCTTC
j_call: TRBJ2-1
clone_size: once
d_call: NA
v_call: TRBV9
cdr3_length: 14